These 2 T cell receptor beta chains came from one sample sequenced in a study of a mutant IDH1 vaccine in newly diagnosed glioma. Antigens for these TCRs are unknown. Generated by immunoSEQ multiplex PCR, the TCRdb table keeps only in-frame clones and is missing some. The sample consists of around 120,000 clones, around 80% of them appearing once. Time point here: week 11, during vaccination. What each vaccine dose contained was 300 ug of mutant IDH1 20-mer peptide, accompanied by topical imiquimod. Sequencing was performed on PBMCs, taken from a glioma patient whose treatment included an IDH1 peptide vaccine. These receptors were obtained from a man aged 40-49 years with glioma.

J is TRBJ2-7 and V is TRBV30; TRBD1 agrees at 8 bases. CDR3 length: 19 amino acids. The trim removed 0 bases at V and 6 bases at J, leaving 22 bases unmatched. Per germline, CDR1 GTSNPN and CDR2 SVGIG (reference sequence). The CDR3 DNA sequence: TGTGCCTGGAGTGTACGAGGGGACAGGTGGATGTCGTCCCTCTCCGAGCAGTACTTC. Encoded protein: CAWSVRGDRWMSSLSEQYF.

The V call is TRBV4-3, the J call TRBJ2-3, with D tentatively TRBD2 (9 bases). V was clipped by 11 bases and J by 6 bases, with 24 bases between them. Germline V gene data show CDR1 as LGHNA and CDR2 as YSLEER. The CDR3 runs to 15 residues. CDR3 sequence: CASGQGSGRDDTQYF. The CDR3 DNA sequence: TGCGCCTCCGGACAGGGTAGCGGGAGAGATGATACGCAGTATTTT.